These T cell receptor beta chains were read from a single sample in a study of blood T cell repertoires in COVID-19. This table comes from immunoSEQ multiplex PCR, and its TCRdb copy is limited to in-frame clones, with some not included. Of 85,000 to 100,000 clones listed, 60% to 85% were seen once; the top ten hold approximately 9%. The source material was peripheral blood. The receptors here all came from a man over 45 who had recovered from COVID-19. The conserved cysteine and the conserved F or W are not part of the CDR3 here. Fields, in order: V gene, J gene, CDR3 length, clone size, CDR3 protein. Size values are once, few and many counts, or a class for expanded clones, and some rows have none.

v_call: TRBV14; j_call: TRBJ2-3; cdr3_length: 13; clone_size: NA; cdr3_aa: ASSQDKTLGDTQY
v_call: TRBV2; j_call: TRBJ2-7; cdr3_length: 9; clone_size: NA; cdr3_aa: ASSEVYEQY
v_call: TRBV5-6; j_call: TRBJ2-3; cdr3_length: 10; clone_size: NA; cdr3_aa: ASSLESSGGY
v_call: TRBV5-1; j_call: TRBJ2-1; cdr3_length: 14; clone_size: NA; cdr3_aa: ASSLAAGTLGNEQF
v_call: TRBV6-2/TRBV6-3; j_call: TRBJ2-3; cdr3_length: 10; clone_size: NA; cdr3_aa: ASSSLADTQY
v_call: TRBV10-2; j_call: TRBJ2-2; cdr3_length: 14; clone_size: once; cdr3_aa: ASRDSGSSNTGELF
v_call: TRBV4-2; j_call: TRBJ2-1; cdr3_length: 13; clone_size: once; cdr3_aa: ASSQGRGPHNEQF
v_call: TRBV5-1; j_call: TRBJ1-1; cdr3_length: 8; clone_size: NA; cdr3_aa: ASSDEGAF
v_call: TRBV9; j_call: TRBJ2-1; cdr3_length: 13; clone_size: NA; cdr3_aa: ASSGGHDLYNEQF
v_call: TRBV29-1; j_call: TRBJ1-5; cdr3_length: 13; clone_size: NA; cdr3_aa: SVTTGVGSNQPQH
v_call: TRBV2; j_call: TRBJ2-7; cdr3_length: 11; clone_size: NA; cdr3_aa: ASGGLWAYEQY
v_call: TRBV27; j_call: TRBJ1-1; cdr3_length: 12; clone_size: NA; cdr3_aa: ASSLRGRNTEAF
v_call: TRBV2; j_call: TRBJ2-5; cdr3_length: 12; clone_size: once; cdr3_aa: ASGMDRGQETQY
v_call: TRBV6-1; j_call: TRBJ1-6; cdr3_length: 14; clone_size: NA; cdr3_aa: ASSEQAQGILSPLH
v_call: TRBV19; j_call: TRBJ2-3; cdr3_length: 12; clone_size: NA; cdr3_aa: ASRADTSTDTQY
v_call: TRBV6-5; j_call: TRBJ1-2; cdr3_length: 13; clone_size: NA; cdr3_aa: ASSYGQGDNYGYT
v_call: TRBV6-2/TRBV6-3; j_call: TRBJ2-5; cdr3_length: 12; clone_size: NA; cdr3_aa: ASSRTGGQETQY
v_call: TRBV5-1; j_call: TRBJ2-2; cdr3_length: 14; clone_size: NA; cdr3_aa: ASSLAVAGNTGELF
v_call: TRBV28; j_call: TRBJ2-7; cdr3_length: 14; clone_size: once; cdr3_aa: ASSSPGEGPSYEQY
v_call: TRBV10-3; j_call: TRBJ2-7; cdr3_length: 13; clone_size: NA; cdr3_aa: AISQTGTSSREQY
v_call: TRBV6-6; j_call: TRBJ2-7; cdr3_length: 13; clone_size: NA; cdr3_aa: ASSDTGTGYLEQY
v_call: TRBV18; j_call: TRBJ2-2; cdr3_length: 14; clone_size: NA; cdr3_aa: ASSPRGGAYTGELF
v_call: TRBV19; j_call: TRBJ1-6; cdr3_length: 13; clone_size: NA; cdr3_aa: ASTLWGQGSGPLH
v_call: TRBV5-4; j_call: TRBJ1-1; cdr3_length: 14; clone_size: few; cdr3_aa: ASSPGGQGQRTEAF
v_call: TRBV24-1; j_call: TRBJ2-1; cdr3_length: 12; clone_size: NA; cdr3_aa: ATSSESSYNEQF
v_call: TRBV15; j_call: TRBJ2-5; cdr3_length: 14; clone_size: once; cdr3_aa: ATSRPPGLAAETQY
v_call: TRBV5-4; j_call: TRBJ1-2; cdr3_length: 10; clone_size: few; cdr3_aa: ASSPGEGPYT
v_call: TRBV11-2; j_call: TRBJ2-7; cdr3_length: 13; clone_size: few; cdr3_aa: ASSPKQGSRNEQY
v_call: TRBV28; j_call: TRBJ2-7; cdr3_length: 11; clone_size: NA; cdr3_aa: ASSTPGINEQY
v_call: TRBV6-4; j_call: TRBJ2-3; cdr3_length: 14; clone_size: few; cdr3_aa: ASSENQDGGTDTQY
v_call: TRBV10-1; j_call: TRBJ2-5; cdr3_length: 11; clone_size: NA; cdr3_aa: ASSVDQQETQY
v_call: TRBV7-6; j_call: TRBJ2-3; cdr3_length: 14; clone_size: NA; cdr3_aa: ASSLESGHPTDTQY
v_call: TRBV28; j_call: TRBJ2-5; cdr3_length: 13; clone_size: NA; cdr3_aa: ASIGAGAGQETQY
v_call: TRBV6-5; j_call: TRBJ1-6; cdr3_length: 14; clone_size: NA; cdr3_aa: ASSSSNTGLNSPLH
v_call: TRBV24-1; j_call: TRBJ2-3; cdr3_length: 15; clone_size: NA; cdr3_aa: ATSDSYPGTSGGIQY
v_call: TRBV29-1; j_call: TRBJ2-1; cdr3_length: 11; clone_size: once; cdr3_aa: SVDSLKGAEQF
v_call: TRBV19; j_call: TRBJ2-7; cdr3_length: 9; clone_size: once; cdr3_aa: ASKSAYEQY